This TCR beta chain comes out of a study of identical twins. Addition of a universal primer site occurred through template switching, and cDNA carried unique molecular identifiers. TCRdb ran MiXCR on the 5' RACE reads and lists one entry per CDR3 protein. Here the sample spans 450,000 or so distinct CDR3 sequences, around 18% being singletons. V dropped 1 base and J dropped 0 bases, with 13 bases sitting between them. Germline V gene data show CDR1 as MNHEY and CDR2 as SVGAGI. CDR3 length equals 17 residues. Source material: naive T cells sorted from blood. The gene calls are TRBV6-5 and TRBJ2-1; D is unresolved. The origin of this receptor is a man aged 50 to 59 in good health. CDR3 sequence reads: CASSYLTFSSSYNEQFF. The CDR3 region has the DNA TGTGCCAGCAGTTACTTAACTTTTTCGAGCTCCTACAATGAGCAGTTCTTC.